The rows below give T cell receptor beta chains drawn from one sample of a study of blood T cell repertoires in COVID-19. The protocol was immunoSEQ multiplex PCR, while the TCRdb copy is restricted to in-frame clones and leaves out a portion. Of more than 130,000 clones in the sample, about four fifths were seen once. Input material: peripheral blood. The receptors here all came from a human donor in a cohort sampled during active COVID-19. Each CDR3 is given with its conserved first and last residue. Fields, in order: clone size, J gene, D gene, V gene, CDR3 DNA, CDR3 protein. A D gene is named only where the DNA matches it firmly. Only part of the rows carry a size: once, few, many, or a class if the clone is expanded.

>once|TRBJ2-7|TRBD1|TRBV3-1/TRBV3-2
TGTGCCAGCAGCCAGGGACAGGGGGAAAGGGACGAGCAGTACTTC
CASSQGQGERDEQYF
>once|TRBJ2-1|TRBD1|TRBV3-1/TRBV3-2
TGTGCCAGCAGCCTCCAAGGGACAGGACCTTACAATGAGCAGTTCTTC
CASSLQGTGPYNEQFF
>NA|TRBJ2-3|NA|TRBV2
TGTGCCAGCAGTGAAGTTCCCGGGGGAGGCACAGATACGCAGTATTTT
CASSEVPGGGTDTQYF
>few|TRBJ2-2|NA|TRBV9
TGTGCCAGCAGCGTATTCGGGGTTAGTGGGGAGCTGTTTTTT
CASSVFGVSGELFF
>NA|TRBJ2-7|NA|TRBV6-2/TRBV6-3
TGTGCCAGCAGTGACGGGGGATCGGGTCCCGAGCAGTACTTC
CASSDGGSGPEQYF
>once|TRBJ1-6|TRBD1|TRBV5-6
TGTGCCAGCAGCCCGGGACAGTTTAGCTATAATTCACCCCTCCACTTT
CASSPGQFSYNSPLHF
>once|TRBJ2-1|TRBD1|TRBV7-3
TGTGCCAGCAGCTACTTGGGACAGGGTTACGATGAGCAGTTCTTC
CASSYLGQGYDEQFF
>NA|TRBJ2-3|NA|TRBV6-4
TGTGCCAGCAGTGGAGGGGGGGTCACAGATACGCAGTATTTT
CASSGGGVTDTQYF
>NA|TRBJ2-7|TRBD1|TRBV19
TGTGCCAGTACCGGGACAGGGGGCTCCTACGAGCAGTACTTC
CASTGTGGSYEQYF
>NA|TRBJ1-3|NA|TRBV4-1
TGCGCCAGCAGCCAAGATGTCGGGGGAAATGGAAACACCATATATTTT
CASSQDVGGNGNTIYF
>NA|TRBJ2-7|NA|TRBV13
TGTGCCAGCAGCTTAGGGCGGTCCTACGAGCAGTACTTC
CASSLGRSYEQYF
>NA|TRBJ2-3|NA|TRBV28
TGTGCCAGCAGTTTAGCTGGCTCGCGGGGCACAGATACGCAGTATTTT
CASSLAGSRGTDTQYF
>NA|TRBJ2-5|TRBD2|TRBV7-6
TGTGCCAGCAGCTTAACGGGGGGGCAGGAGACCCAGTACTTC
CASSLTGGQETQYF
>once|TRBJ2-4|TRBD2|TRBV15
TGTGCCACCAGCAGAGAAAGGACTAGCGGGGGGTACATTCAGTACTTC
CATSRERTSGGYIQYF
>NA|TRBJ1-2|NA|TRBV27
TGTGCCAGCAGTTATCGGGGGGTAAATGGCTACACCTTC
CASSYRGVNGYTF
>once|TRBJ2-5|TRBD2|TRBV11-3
TGTGCCAGCAGCTTAGGAGCGGGGCAAATGGAGACCCAGTACTTC
CASSLGAGQMETQYF
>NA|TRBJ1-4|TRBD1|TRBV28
TGTGCCAGCAGTTCTGGTCAGACAGGGGAGGGTGAAAAATTGTTTTTT
CASSSGQTGEGEKLFF
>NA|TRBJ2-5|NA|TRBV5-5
TGTGCCAGCAGCTTGTGGGGGGGCGTGGTAGAGACCCAGTACTTC
CASSLWGGVVETQYF
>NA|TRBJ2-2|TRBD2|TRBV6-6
TGTGCCAGCAGGGATAGCGGGGGGGCGGAGGAGCTGTTTTTT
CASRDSGGAEELFF
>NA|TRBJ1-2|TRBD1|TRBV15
TGTGCCACCAGCGCCAGCCCTCAGGGGGATGGCTACACCTTC
CATSASPQGDGYTF
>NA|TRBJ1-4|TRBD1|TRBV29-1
TGCAGCGTGCGGACAGGGTTTAGGGCAACTAATGAAAAACTGTTTTTT
CSVRTGFRATNEKLFF
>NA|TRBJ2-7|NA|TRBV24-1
TGTGCCACCGAAAGGGGCGACGAGCAGTACTTC
CATERGDEQYF
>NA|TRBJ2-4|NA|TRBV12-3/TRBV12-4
TGTGCCAGCAGTTTAGTACTCAAGAACATTCAGTACTTC
CASSLVLKNIQYF
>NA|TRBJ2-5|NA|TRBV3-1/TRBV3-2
TGTGCCAGCCGCGGGTACCAAGAGACCCAGTACTTC
CASRGYQETQYF
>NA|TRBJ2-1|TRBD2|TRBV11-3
TGTGCCAGCAGCTCGGGACTAGTCTCCTACAATGAGCAGTTCTTC
CASSSGLVSYNEQFF
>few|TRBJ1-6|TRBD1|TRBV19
TGTGCCAGTAGTGAGGACAGGGGAAATTCACCCCTCCACTTT
CASSEDRGNSPLHF
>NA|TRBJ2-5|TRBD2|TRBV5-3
TGTGCCAGAAGCTTGGGACCGGGACTAGCGGGGCCCCAGTACTTC
CARSLGPGLAGPQYF
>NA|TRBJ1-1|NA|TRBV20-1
TGCAGTGCTAGTCAGAGGCCACCCGTAGAAGCTTTCTTT
CSASQRPPVEAFF
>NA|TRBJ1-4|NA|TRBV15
TGTGCCACCAGCAGGGGGGGTGAAAAACTGTTTTTT
CATSRGGEKLFF
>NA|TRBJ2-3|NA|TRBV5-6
TGTGCCAGCAGCTTGGCCTTGGCAGGGGTTCCTCCCACAGATACGCAGTATTTT
CASSLALAGVPPTDTQYF
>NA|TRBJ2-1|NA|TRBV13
TGTGCCAGCACTAGTAAGTTAGGGGGTGGCAATGAGCAGTTCTTC
CASTSKLGGGNEQFF
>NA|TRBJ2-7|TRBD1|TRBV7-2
TGTGCCAGCAGCTGGACAGGGCTAAGCTCCTACGAGCAGTACTTC
CASSWTGLSSYEQYF
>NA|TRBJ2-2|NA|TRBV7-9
TGTGCCAGCAGCTTAGCGTCAACCGGGGAGCTGTTTTTT
CASSLASTGELFF
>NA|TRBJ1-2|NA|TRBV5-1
TGCGCCAGCAGCTTGGGGACAGTAGCTAACTATGGCTACACCTTC
CASSLGTVANYGYTF
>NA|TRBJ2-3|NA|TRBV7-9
TGTGCCAGCAGCTTCGAGGGTCGCACAGATACGCAGTATTTT
CASSFEGRTDTQYF
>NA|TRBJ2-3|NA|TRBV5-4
TGTGCCAGCAGCTTTTTTTTTGGGGGGTCTAGCACAGATACGCAGTATTTT
CASSFFFGGSSTDTQYF
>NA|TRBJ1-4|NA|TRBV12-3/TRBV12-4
TGTGCCAGCAGTTTTGTGGGAGGGGAAAAACTGTTTTTT
CASSFVGGEKLFF
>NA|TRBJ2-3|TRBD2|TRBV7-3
TGTGCCAGCAGCCCCCTAGCGGCCGCATTGGATACGCAGTATTTT
CASSPLAAALDTQYF
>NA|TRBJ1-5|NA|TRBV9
TGTGCCAGCAGCGAGACAGATAGCAATCAGCCCCAGCATTTT
CASSETDSNQPQHF
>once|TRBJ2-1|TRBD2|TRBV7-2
TGTGCCAGCAGCTTAGACGGGCGGGGGGGTTGGAATGAGCAGTTCTTC
CASSLDGRGGWNEQFF
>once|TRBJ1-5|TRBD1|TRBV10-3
TGTGCCATCAGTGGGTCCCTAGGACAGGGCGGGGAGCCCCAGCATTTT
CAISGSLGQGGEPQHF
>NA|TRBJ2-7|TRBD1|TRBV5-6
TGTGCCAGCAGCTCGACAGGGCACCTCTACGAGCAGTACTTC
CASSSTGHLYEQYF
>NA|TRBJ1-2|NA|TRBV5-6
TGTGCCAGCAGCTGGGGTTGGCAGGGCTATGGCTACACCTTC
CASSWGWQGYGYTF
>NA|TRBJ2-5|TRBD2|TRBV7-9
TGTGCCAGCAGCTTAGGCGGGGGGGCCGGACAGACCCAGTACTTC
CASSLGGGAGQTQYF
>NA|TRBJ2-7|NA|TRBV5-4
TGTGCCAGCAGCTTAGGGACTGCAAGAATCTACGAGCAGTACTTC
CASSLGTARIYEQYF
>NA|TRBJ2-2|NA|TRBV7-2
TGTGCCAGCAGCGCGGGCTTTGACACCGGGGAGCTGTTTTTT
CASSAGFDTGELFF
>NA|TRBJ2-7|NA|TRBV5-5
TGTGCCAGCAGCGGAACCATGGGGGAGGCCTACGAGCAGTACTTC
CASSGTMGEAYEQYF
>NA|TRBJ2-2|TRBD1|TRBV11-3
TGTGCCAGCAGCCCTCGGACAGGGGAAGCCGGGGAGCTGTTTTTT
CASSPRTGEAGELFF
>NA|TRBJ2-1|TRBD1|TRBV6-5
TGTGCCAGCAGTCTGGGACAGATCGTGGCTGAGCAGTTCTTC
CASSLGQIVAEQFF
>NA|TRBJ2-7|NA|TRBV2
TGTGCCAGCAGTGTAACAAGTCCCCCTTACGAGCAGTACTTC
CASSVTSPPYEQYF
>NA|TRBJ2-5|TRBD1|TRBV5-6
TGTGCCAGCAGCTCGCCCGGGACAGAAGAGACCCAGTACTTC
CASSSPGTEETQYF
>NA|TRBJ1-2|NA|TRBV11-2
TGTGCCAGCAGACATACAGCTCACGGCTACACCTTC
CASRHTAHGYTF
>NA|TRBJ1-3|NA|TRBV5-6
TGTGCCAGCAGCCTAAACACAGGGCCCTCGGGTAACACCATATATTTT
CASSLNTGPSGNTIYF